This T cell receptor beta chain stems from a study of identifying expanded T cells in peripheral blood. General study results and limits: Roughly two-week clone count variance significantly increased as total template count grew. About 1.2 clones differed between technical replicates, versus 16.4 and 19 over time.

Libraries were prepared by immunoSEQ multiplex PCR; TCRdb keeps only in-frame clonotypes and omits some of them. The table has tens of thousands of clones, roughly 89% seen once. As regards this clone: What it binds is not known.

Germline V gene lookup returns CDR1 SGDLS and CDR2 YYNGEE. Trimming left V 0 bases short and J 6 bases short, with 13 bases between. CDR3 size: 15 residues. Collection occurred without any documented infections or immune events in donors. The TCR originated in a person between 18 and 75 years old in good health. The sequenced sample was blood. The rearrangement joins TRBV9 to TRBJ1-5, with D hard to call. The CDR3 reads CASSVGGIEGQPQHF. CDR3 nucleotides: TGTGCCAGCAGCGTAGGTGGGATTGAAGGTCAGCCCCAGCATTTT. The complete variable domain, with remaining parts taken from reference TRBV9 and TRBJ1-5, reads DSGVTQTPKHLITATGQRVTLRCSPRSGDLSVYWYQQSLDQGLQFLIQYYNGEERAKGNILERFSAQQFPDLHSELNLSSLELGDSALYFCASSVGGIEGQPQHFGDGTRLSIL.